These 15 T cell receptor beta chains were all obtained from the same sample, sequenced in a study of post-analysis software for immune sequencing data. Carried by the TCR beta cDNA libraries were unique molecular identifiers. One entry per CDR3 protein, called by TCRdb with MiXCR from the PCR reads. The data hold under 200,000 distinct CDR3 sequences, with 36% observed a single time. The sequencing here drew on blood, taken after autologous hematopoietic stem cell transplantation. All receptors derive from a girl aged 5-17 years with multiple sclerosis.

CDR3 in DNA: TGTGCCAGCAGTTACGAACCGACAGTCTCAACGCGGGGCTACACCTTC. This gives the protein CASSYEPTVSTRGYTF. The chain carries TRBV6-6 and TRBJ1-2; D possibly corresponds to TRBD1 (5 bases). The V gene's germline CDR1 is MNHNY and CDR2 SVGAGI (reference sequence). This CDR3 has 16 amino acids. V shed 2 bases and J shed 8 bases, with 21 bases lying between them.

The chain uses TRBV20-1 and TRBJ2-3; 10 bases align to TRBD2. CDR1 is DFQATT and CDR2 is SNEGSKA in the germline V gene (reference sequence). Germline trimming cut 7 bases from V and 5 bases from J; bases unmatched to any gene: 6. The length of the CDR3 is 13 residues. The CDR3 DNA reads as TGCAGTGACTCGGGACTAGCGAAAGATACGCAGTATTTT. Protein: CSDSGLAKDTQYF.

This clonotype was seen a few times. The chain is built from TRBV20-1 and TRBJ2-7; the match to TRBD2 covers 12 bases. Trimming cost V 5 bases and J 5 bases; bases outside gene matches: 10. Per the germline V gene, CDR1 is DFQATT and CDR2 is SNEGSKA (reference sequence). The length of the CDR3 is 15 residues. CDR3 DNA sequence: TGCAGTGCTTCCCCCAGACTAGCGGGAGTCGACGAGCAGTACTTC. Translated: CSASPRLAGVDEQYF.

This clonotype was picked up a small number of times. The chain carries TRBV5-1 and TRBJ2-1; 7 nucleotides align to TRBD2. V dropped 4 bases and J dropped 5; count of bases not matched to a gene: 6. Looked up from germline, CDR1 is SGHRS and CDR2 is YFSETQ. CDR3 size: 14 residues. CDR3 loop: CASSRSGDNNEQFF. The CDR3 DNA is TGCGCCAGCAGCAGGAGCGGGGATAACAATGAGCAGTTCTTC.

The genes are TRBV5-1 and TRBJ2-5, with a tentative D call TRBD1 (5 bases). V was shortened by 4 bases and J by 2 bases, with 12 bases between the two germline ends. The CDR3 extends over 14 amino acids. Looked up from germline, CDR1 is SGHRS and CDR2 is YFSETQ. The CDR3 protein is CASSPTTGQETQYF. The CDR3 nucleotides are TGCGCCAGCAGCCCCACCACAGGACAAGAGACCCAGTACTTC. The entire variable domain, with the rest obtained from reference TRBV5-1 and TRBJ2-5, is as follows: KAGVTQTPRYLIKTRGQQVTLSCSPISGHRSVSWYQQTPGQGLQFLFEYFSETQRNKGNFPGRFSGRQFSNSRSEMNVSTLELGDSALYLCASSPTTGQETQYFGPGTRLLVL.

This rearrangement joins TRBV18 to TRBJ1-2, with a tentative D call TRBD1 (6 bases). V was shortened by 3 bases and J by 3 bases, with 14 bases between the two germline ends. This CDR3 spans 15 amino acids. Germline CDR1 KGHSH, CDR2 LQKENI. The CDR3 DNA is TGTGCCAGCTCACCTGGGTACAGGGATGACTATGGCTACACCTTC. Translation: CASSPGYRDDYGYTF.

This clonotype was detected only a few times. The gene calls are TRBV7-2 and TRBJ1-2, with D possibly TRBD1 on 5 matching bases. The germline V gene has CDR1 SGHTA and CDR2 FQGNSA. Deletions cut 2 bases from V and 4 bases from J, with 14 bases between. The CDR3 is 15 residues long. The CDR3 sequence is CASSLWAGTGYGYTF. The CDR3 bases are TGTGCCAGCAGCTTATGGGCAGGGACTGGCTATGGCTACACCTTC.

The gene calls are TRBV11-2 and TRBJ1-1, with 8 nucleotides matching TRBD1. From germline, CDR1 is SGHAT and CDR2 FQNNGV. Trimming took 5 bases from V and 5 from J; bases not matched to a gene: 7. The CDR3 contains 14 residues. The CDR3, as DNA: TGTGCCAGCAGCACCAGGTACAGGGGGACTGAAGCTTTCTTT. As protein: CASSTRYRGTEAFF.

This clonotype was observed a handful of times. The J gene is TRBJ2-3, the V gene TRBV3-1; D is unresolved. This CDR3 contains 13 residues. The V gene's germline CDR1 is LGHDT and CDR2 YNNKEL (reference sequence). Trimming removed 7 bases at V and 8 bases at J, with 16 bases between. The CDR3 is CASTRRTSGTQYF. CDR3 nucleotide sequence: TGTGCCAGCACGCGGAGAACATCAGGTACGCAGTATTTT.

This clonotype has more than one count but fewer than ten. The gene calls are TRBV28 and TRBJ1-2, with 8 bases fitting TRBD1. Looked up from germline, CDR1 is MDHEN and CDR2 is SYDVKM. The CDR3 covers 15 residues. V was clipped by 5 bases and J by 3 bases; unmatched bases: 8. The CDR3 reads CASSEQGGLDYGYTF. CDR3 sequence (DNA): TGTGCCAGCAGTGAACAGGGGGGGCTGGACTATGGCTACACCTTC.

The chain has TRBV27 and TRBJ1-6, with D perhaps matching TRBD1 (6 bases). The germline CDR1 and CDR2 sequences are MNHEY and SMNVEV (reference sequence). The CDR3 spans 13 residues. Trimming took 6 bases from V and 9 from J, leaving 12 bases between them. This CDR3 reads CASREGGGSPLHF. The CDR3 nucleotides are TGTGCCAGCAGGGAGGGAGGGGGTTCACCCCTCCACTTT.

CDR3 bases: TGTGCCGGTAGCTTCGGGGGCCCCCTTGGCGAGCGGTACTTC. Its translation: CAGSFGGPLGERYF. This chain joins TRBV11-2 and TRBJ2-5; D possibly matches TRBD1 or TRBD2 (6 bases each). Looked up from germline, CDR1 is SGHAT and CDR2 is FQNNGV. V was clipped by 11 bases and J by 13 bases, with 29 bases between them. The CDR3 consists of 14 residues.

In this sample, this clonotype turned up a few times. V usage is TRBV20-1 and J usage is TRBJ2-7; TRBD2 aligns across 7 bases. The CDR3 is made up of 14 amino acids. Trimming took 0 bases from V and 5 from J; bases not matched to a gene: 7. Germline V gene sequence: CDR1 DFQATT, CDR2 SNEGSKA (reference sequence). The CDR3 coding sequence is TGCAGTGCTAGAGATGGCGGGAGTGTACACGAGCAGTACTTC. It specifies CSARDGGSVHEQYF.

The gene calls are TRBV12-5 and TRBJ2-1; D may be TRBD2 (6 bases). Germline CDR1 is LGHNT and CDR2 is FRNRAP. This CDR3 spans 16 amino acids. Between the trimmed V and J ends, which lost 6 bases and 4 bases, there was a span of 19 bases. The CDR3 protein is CASGIFRLDRYNEQFF. The DNA of the CDR3 is TGTGCTAGTGGGATTTTTAGACTAGATCGATACAATGAGCAGTTCTTC.

The genes are TRBV30 and TRBJ2-1, with 9 bases that match TRBD2. This CDR3 comprises 14 residues. Germline-derived CDR1 and CDR2 are GTSNPN and SVGIG (reference sequence). J was trimmed by 6 bases and V by 5 bases; bases with no gene match: 8. CDR3 region: CAWGNGLASNEQFF. The CDR3 DNA sequence: TGTGCCTGGGGGAATGGACTAGCGAGCAATGAGCAGTTCTTC.